The subject of this entry is one T cell receptor beta chain. The record originates from a study of identical twins. Using its own MiXCR run on the 5' RACE reads, TCRdb lists one record per CDR3 protein. This table has about 530,000 distinct CDR3 sequences, 20% to 25% appearing once. The CDR3 covers 14 residues. V was clipped by 7 bases and J by 6 bases; unmatched bases: 10. This sample was also put to use in a study of yellow fever vaccine responses in identical twins.

This chain connects TRBV12-3 or TRBV12-4 to TRBJ2-3; 7 bases are a match to TRBD2. The TCR was taken from a woman under 30 in good health. Sequenced: CD4+ T cells sorted from blood. CDR3 sequence: CASKLASQHDTQYF. DNA for the CDR3: TGTGCCAGCAAACTAGCGTCTCAGCACGATACGCAGTATTTT.